The TCR beta chain described here comes from a study of type 1 and type 2 diabetes patients. The wider study: CD4+ or CD8+ T cells were positively selected from PBMCs with microbeads.

A remark on this clonotype: This CDR3 is missing its conserved last phenylalanine or tryptophan, likely due to a read error.

Germline V gene data show CDR1 as SNHLY and CDR2 as FYNNEI. The CDR3 has 16 amino acids. The V and J ends lost 8 bases and 0 bases respectively, with 16 bases between them. Amplification started from genomic DNA. A primer set of 30 forward and 13 reverse primers amplified the CDR3. TCRdb re-derived calls from the multiplex PCR reads in MiXCR, one entry per CDR3 protein. The repertoire consists of approximately 260,000 distinct CDR3 sequences, with around 47% occurring once and the leading ten covering roughly an eighth. The sample comprised peripheral blood mononuclear cells (PBMCs). This chain connects TRBV2 to TRBJ1-4; tentative D call: TRBD1 (5 bases). The sequence came from a man in his late teens or twenties with type 2 diabetes. CDR3 loop: CASAPGLETTNEKLFS. The DNA of the CDR3 is TGTGCCAGCGCTCCGGGGCTCGAGACAACTAATGAAAAACTGTTTTCT.